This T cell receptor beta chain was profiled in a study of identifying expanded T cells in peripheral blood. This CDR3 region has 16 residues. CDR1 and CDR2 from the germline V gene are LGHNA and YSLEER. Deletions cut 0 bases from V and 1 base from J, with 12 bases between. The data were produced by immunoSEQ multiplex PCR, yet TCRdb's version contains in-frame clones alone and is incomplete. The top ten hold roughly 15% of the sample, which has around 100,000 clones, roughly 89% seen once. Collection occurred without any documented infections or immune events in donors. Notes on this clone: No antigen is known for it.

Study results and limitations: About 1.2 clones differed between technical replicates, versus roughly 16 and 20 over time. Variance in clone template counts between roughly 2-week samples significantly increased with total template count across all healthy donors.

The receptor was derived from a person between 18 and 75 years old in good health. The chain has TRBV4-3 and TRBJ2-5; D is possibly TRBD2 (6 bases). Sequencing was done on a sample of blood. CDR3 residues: CASSQERMGGQETQYF. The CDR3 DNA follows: TGCGCCAGCAGCCAAGAGAGAATGGGGGGCCAAGAGACCCAGTACTTC.